Below, 23 T cell receptor beta chains from the same sample are listed, as sequenced in a study of shared clonotypes between healthy human individuals. Sequenced by immunoSEQ multiplex PCR; TCRdb stores in-frame clones only, minus some. The sample consists of about 2.2 million clones, about 93% of them appearing once. Terminally differentiated effector memory CD45RA+ cells were left out of the naive CD8 fraction, which was CD45RO-negative and positively selected for CCR7. The sample was naive CD8+ T cells from PBMCs. These TCRs come from a young man in good health. Some clones in this sample may be carry-over from other donors' samples.

The chain joins TRBV7-7 to TRBJ2-7; 7 nucleotides match TRBD1. V was clipped by 5 bases and J by 5 bases; unmatched bases: 6. Per the germline V gene, CDR1 is SSHAT and CDR2 is FNYEAQ (reference sequence). The CDR3 runs to 13 residues. CDR3 in DNA: TGTGCCAGCAGCCCCGGGACAGCGGACGAGCAGTACTTC. It yields the protein CASSPGTADEQYF.

The chain employs TRBV5-1 and TRBJ1-4, with 10 nucleotides matching TRBD1. The CDR3 totals 16 residues. Germline loops: CDR1 SGHRS, CDR2 YFSETQ. The V gene end was trimmed by 4 bases and the J gene end by 1 base; junction bases not matched to a gene: 4. The CDR3 region is CASSDDRGRTNEKLFF. In nucleotides, the CDR3 is TGCGCCAGCAGCGACGACAGGGGGCGAACTAATGAAAAACTGTTTTTT.

The V call is TRBV7-9, the J call TRBJ2-3, with D unclear. Per germline, CDR1 SEHNR and CDR2 FQNEAQ (reference sequence). The CDR3 is 12 residues long. V lost 5 bases and J 2 bases, leaving 5 bases between the germline ends. The CDR3 DNA reads TGTGCCAGCAGCCGTCCCACAGATACGCAGTATTTT. Translating it yields CASSRPTDTQYF.

V gene TRBV27 combines with J gene TRBJ2-7, with TRBD2 matching 14 bases. The CDR3 spans 18 residues. Germline V gives CDR1 MNHEY, CDR2 SMNVEV (reference sequence). With 4 bases clipped from V and 2 bases from J, the junction kept 10 bases outside the gene matches. As DNA, the CDR3 is TGTGCCAGCAGTTGGAGAGGGACTAGCGGGAGTCTCACCTACGAGCAGTACTTC. The encoded protein is CASSWRGTSGSLTYEQYF.

For this clone: At the DNA level, this CDR3 is encoded by other sequences in the same sample as well. The V call is TRBV7-8, the J call TRBJ2-7; the D gene is possibly TRBD2 (5 bases). Germline V gene data show CDR1 as SGHVS and CDR2 as FQNEAQ. V shed 5 bases and J shed 0 bases, with 14 bases lying between them. The CDR3 is 15 residues long. CDR3 in amino acids: CASSPQTGSSYEQYF. CDR3 coding DNA: TGTGCCAGCAGCCCACAGACGGGGAGCTCCTACGAGCAGTACTTC.

The chain uses TRBV6-5 and TRBJ1-4; 7 nucleotides align to TRBD1. Germline CDR1 and CDR2: MNHEY and SVGAGI. The CDR3 contains 15 residues. V shed 6 bases and J 5 bases; nucleotides not matched to a gene: 9. This CDR3 reads CASSPYGTANEKLFF. CDR3 nucleotides: TGTGCCAGCAGCCCGTATGGGACAGCAAATGAAAAACTGTTTTTT.

This chain connects TRBV5-6 to TRBJ1-5, with a possible D match to TRBD1 (5 bases). Germline CDR1 reads SGHDT; CDR2 reads YYEEEE. The CDR3 length is 13 residues. Trimming left V 4 bases short and J 8 bases short, with 13 bases between. The CDR3 nucleotides are TGTGCCAGCAGCGCATCCTTGGGGGAGCCCCAGCATTTT. It translates to CASSASLGEPQHF. Using reference TRBV5-6 and TRBJ1-5 for the parts outside the CDR3, the full variable domain is DAGVTQSPTHLIKTRGQQVTLRCSPKSGHDTVSWYQQALGQGPQFIFQYYEEEERQRGNFPDRFSGHQFPNYSSELNVNALLLGDSALYLCASSASLGEPQHFGDGTRLSIL.

CDR3 bases: TGCAGCGTTGTTCTCGGGGGACGACGGAATGGCTACACCTTC. This translates into CSVVLGGRRNGYTF. This rearrangement joins TRBV29-1 to TRBJ1-2, with a possible D match to TRBD1 (5 bases). The CDR3 length is 14 residues. Trimming took off 4 bases at V and 6 bases at J, with 18 bases between the two ends. Germline assignment: CDR1 SQVTM and CDR2 ANQGSEA.

This rearrangement joins TRBV11-1 to TRBJ2-7; possibly TRBD1 for D (6 bases). Trimming left V 6 bases short and J 4 bases short, with 13 bases between. CDR1 and CDR2 (germline): SGHAT, FQDESV (reference sequence). This CDR3 is built from 13 residues. CDR3 bases: TGTGCCAGCAGGTCGACAGGTGGATACGAGCAGTACTTC. Translating it yields CASRSTGGYEQYF.

The chain combines TRBV15 with TRBJ1-3; D remains unclear. Trimming cost V 4 bases and J 3 bases, with 16 bases left between them. CDR1 is LNHNV, CDR2 YYDKDF, per germline (reference sequence). The CDR3 covers 16 residues. CDR3 nucleotide sequence: TGTGCCACCAGCATTGGAAGGCAGCACAATGGAAACACCATATATTTT. Protein product: CATSIGRQHNGNTIYF.

The CDR3 sequence is CASSTGTGRDTQYF. DNA for the CDR3: TGTGCCAGCAGCACCGGGACCGGGAGGGATACGCAGTATTTT. The rearrangement links TRBV7-9 to TRBJ2-3, with 7 bases fitting TRBD2. V lost 5 bases to trimming and J lost 6 bases; unmatched junction nucleotides: 8. This CDR3 has 14 amino acids. Germline V gene data show CDR1 as SEHNR and CDR2 as FQNEAQ (reference sequence).

The J gene is TRBJ2-7, the V gene TRBV6-1; no clear D gene. Trimming stripped 6 bases from V and 1 base from J, with 16 bases between. The length of the CDR3 is 15 residues. Germline-derived CDR1 and CDR2 are MNHNS and SASEGT. As DNA, the CDR3 is TGTGCCAGCAGCGGGCGGCCAGACCCGTCCTACGAGCAGTACTTC. Translation: CASSGRPDPSYEQYF.

Concerning this clone: Other DNA sequences in this sample translate to the same CDR3. This chain uses TRBV29-1 with TRBJ2-7, with a weak D call TRBD1 (6 bases). This CDR3 spans 12 amino acids. V was clipped by 7 bases and J by 1 base, with 11 bases between them. CDR1 is SQVTM, CDR2 ANQGSEA, per germline. CDR3: CSALGGSYEQYF. CDR3 DNA sequence: TGCAGCGCTTTAGGGGGATCCTACGAGCAGTACTTC.

To note about this clone: The same CDR3 is also encoded by other DNA sequences in this sample. The CDR3 bases are TGTGCCAGCAGTTTTGCCGGGGACACTGAAGCTTTCTTT. It encodes CASSFAGDTEAFF. This sequence joins TRBV27 and TRBJ1-1; D unresolved. V was pared by 3 bases and J by 3 bases, with 8 bases between. Per germline, CDR1 MNHEY and CDR2 SMNVEV (reference sequence). The CDR3 consists of 13 residues.

The chain uses TRBV10-2 and TRBJ2-7; D ambiguous. Germline V gene sequence: CDR1 WSHSY, CDR2 SAAADI. Trimming took 8 bases from V and 3 from J, leaving 17 bases between them. This CDR3 region has 14 residues. The CDR3 nucleotides are TGCGCCAGCTGTTCTACCCAGACTCTCTACGAGCAGTACTTC. Its protein product is CASCSTQTLYEQYF.

This chain uses TRBV19 with TRBJ2-1; D is unclear. This CDR3 is built from 16 residues. V dropped 5 bases and J dropped 0 bases, with 14 bases sitting between them. Germline assignment: CDR1 LNHDA and CDR2 SQIVND (reference sequence). The CDR3 here is CASSFRSPSSYNEQFF. CDR3 coding DNA: TGTGCCAGTAGTTTCAGGTCCCCGAGCTCCTACAATGAGCAGTTCTTC.

This rearrangement joins TRBV9 to TRBJ2-7, with 9 bases identical to TRBD1. Per germline, CDR1 SGDLS and CDR2 YYNGEE. The CDR3 totals 15 residues. The ends lost 5 bases at V and 3 bases at J; junction bases unmatched: 9. CDR3 DNA sequence: TGTGCCAGCAGTGCTGGACAGGGGACCCTCTACGAGCAGTACTTC. As protein: CASSAGQGTLYEQYF.

The V gene is TRBV28, the J gene TRBJ1-1; a possible D gene is TRBD1 (5 bases). V was trimmed by 4 bases and J by 5 bases, leaving 11 bases between them. Germline V CDR1 and CDR2: MDHEN, SYDVKM. The CDR3 is made up of 13 amino acids. The CDR3 coding sequence is TGTGCCAGCAGTTCTATGGGGCAGACTGAAGCTTTCTTT. Amino acid sequence: CASSSMGQTEAFF.

CDR3 DNA: TGTGCCAGCAGCCGACAGGGGGCAAGCAATCAGCCCCAGCATTTT. Protein sequence: CASSRQGASNQPQHF. V gene TRBV27 combines with J gene TRBJ1-5; TRBD1 agrees at 10 bases. This CDR3 is 15 amino acids long. V trimming: 6 bases; J trimming: 1 base; junction bases outside the gene matches: 3. Per the germline V gene, CDR1 is MNHEY and CDR2 is SMNVEV (reference sequence).

The rearrangement joins TRBV19 to TRBJ2-1; 16 bases are shared with TRBD2. Unmatched junction bases numbered 11, after V lost 4 bases and J lost 8 bases. CDR1 is LNHDA and CDR2 is SQIVND in the germline V gene (reference sequence). CDR3 length equals 18 residues. This CDR3 reads CASSTPGTSGRAGDEQFF. As DNA, the CDR3 is TGTGCCAGTAGTACCCCCGGGACTAGCGGGAGGGCAGGTGATGAGCAGTTCTTC.

The chain carries TRBV30 and TRBJ1-2, with D hard to call. Trimming shortened V by 1 base and J by 13 bases, and 22 bases separated the two germline ends. This CDR3 is 14 amino acids long. The V gene's germline CDR1 is GTSNPN and CDR2 SVGIG (reference sequence). The DNA of the CDR3 is TGTGCCTGGAGTGCAATAATCGATCTAACCGGGTTCACCTTC. This codes for CAWSAIIDLTGFTF. The full variable domain, rest sourced from reference TRBV30 and TRBJ1-2, is SQTIHQWPATLVQPVGSPLSLECTVEGTSNPNLYWYRQAAGRGLQLLFYSVGIGQISSEVPQNLSASRPQDRQFILSSKKLLLSDSGFYLCAWSAIIDLTGFTFGSGTRLTVV.

The J gene is TRBJ2-7, the V gene TRBV15; D unresolved. The CDR3 has 13 residues. Deletions cut 1 base from V and 4 bases from J, with 8 bases between. CDR1 and CDR2 from the germline V gene are LNHNV and YYDKDF (reference sequence). The CDR3 protein is CATSRGADYEQYF. The DNA for the CDR3 is TGTGCCACCAGCAGAGGGGCGGATTACGAGCAGTACTTC.

This chain uses TRBV5-4 with TRBJ2-3, with 9 positions matching TRBD2. Germline V lookup: CDR1 SGHNT, CDR2 YYREEE (reference sequence). This CDR3 contains 16 residues. The V gene end was trimmed by 4 bases and the J gene end by 4 bases; junction bases not matched to a gene: 10. In DNA form, the CDR3 reads TGTGCCAGCAGCCGGGGGGAGCGGGAGGTCCCAGATACGCAGTATTTT. Translated, it gives CASSRGEREVPDTQYF.